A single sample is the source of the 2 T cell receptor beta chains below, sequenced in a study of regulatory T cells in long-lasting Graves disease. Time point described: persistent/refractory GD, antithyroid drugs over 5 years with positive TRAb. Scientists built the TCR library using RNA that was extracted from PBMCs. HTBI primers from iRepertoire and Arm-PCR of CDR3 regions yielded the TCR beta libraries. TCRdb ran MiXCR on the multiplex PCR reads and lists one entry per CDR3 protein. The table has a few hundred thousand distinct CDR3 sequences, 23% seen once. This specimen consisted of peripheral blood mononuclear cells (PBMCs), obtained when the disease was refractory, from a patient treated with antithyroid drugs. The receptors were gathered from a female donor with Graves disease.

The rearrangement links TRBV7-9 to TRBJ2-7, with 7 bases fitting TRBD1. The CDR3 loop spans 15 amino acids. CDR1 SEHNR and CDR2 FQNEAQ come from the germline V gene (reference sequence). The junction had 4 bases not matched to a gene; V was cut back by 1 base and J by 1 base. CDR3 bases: TGTGCCAGCAGCTTAGGGCTACAGGGGTCCTACGAGCAGTACTTC. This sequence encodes CASSLGLQGSYEQYF.

CDR3: CASSFDWTSGPVTYNEQFF. The CDR3 nucleotides read TGTGCCAGCAGCTTCGACTGGACTAGCGGACCTGTCACCTACAATGAGCAGTTCTTC. This sequence joins TRBV7-2 and TRBJ2-7; 10 nucleotides line up with TRBD2. The J call may be incorrect, as the DNA end agrees better with TRBJ2-1. The CDR3 spans 19 residues. Germline V CDR1 and CDR2: SGHTA, FQGNSA.